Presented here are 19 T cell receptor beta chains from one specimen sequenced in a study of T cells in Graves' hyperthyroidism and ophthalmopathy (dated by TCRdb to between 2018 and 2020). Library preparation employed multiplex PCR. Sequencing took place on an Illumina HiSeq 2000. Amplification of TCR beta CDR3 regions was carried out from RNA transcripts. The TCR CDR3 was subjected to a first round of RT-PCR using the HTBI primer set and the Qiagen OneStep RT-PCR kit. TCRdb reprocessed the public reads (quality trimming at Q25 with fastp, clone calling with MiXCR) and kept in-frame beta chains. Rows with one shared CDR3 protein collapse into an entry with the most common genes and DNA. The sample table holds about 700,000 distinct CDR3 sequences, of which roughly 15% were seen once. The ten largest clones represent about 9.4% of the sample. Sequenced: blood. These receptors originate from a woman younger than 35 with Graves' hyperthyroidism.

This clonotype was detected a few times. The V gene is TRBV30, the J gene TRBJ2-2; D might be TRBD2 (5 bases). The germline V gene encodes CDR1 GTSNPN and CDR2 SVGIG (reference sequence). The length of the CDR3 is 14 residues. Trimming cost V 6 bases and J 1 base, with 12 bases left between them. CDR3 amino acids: CACRGSGNTGELFF. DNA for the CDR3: TGTGCCTGTCGAGGGTCCGGGAACACCGGGGAGCTGTTTTTT.

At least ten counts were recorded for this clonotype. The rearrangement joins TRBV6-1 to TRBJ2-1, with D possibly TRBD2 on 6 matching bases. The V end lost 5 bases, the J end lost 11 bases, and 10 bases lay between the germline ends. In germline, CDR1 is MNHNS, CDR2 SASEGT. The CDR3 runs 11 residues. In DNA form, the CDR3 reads TGTGCCAGCAGTTACCGGGAGAAGCAGTTCTTC. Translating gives CASSYREKQFF.

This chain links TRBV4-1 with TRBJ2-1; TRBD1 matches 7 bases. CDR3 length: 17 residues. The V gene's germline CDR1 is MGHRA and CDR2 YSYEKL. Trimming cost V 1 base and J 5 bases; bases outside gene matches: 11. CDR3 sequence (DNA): TGCGCCAGCAGCCAAGGTCGGTCAGGGGGTTGGAACAATGAGCAGTTCTTC. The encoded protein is CASSQGRSGGWNNEQFF.

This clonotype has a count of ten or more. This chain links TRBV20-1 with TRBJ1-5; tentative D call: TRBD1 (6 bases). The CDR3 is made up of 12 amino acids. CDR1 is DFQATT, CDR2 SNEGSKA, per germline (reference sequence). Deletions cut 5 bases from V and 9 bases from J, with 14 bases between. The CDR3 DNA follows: TGCAGTGCTTACCAGGGGATAGGGCCCCAGCATTTT. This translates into CSAYQGIGPQHF.

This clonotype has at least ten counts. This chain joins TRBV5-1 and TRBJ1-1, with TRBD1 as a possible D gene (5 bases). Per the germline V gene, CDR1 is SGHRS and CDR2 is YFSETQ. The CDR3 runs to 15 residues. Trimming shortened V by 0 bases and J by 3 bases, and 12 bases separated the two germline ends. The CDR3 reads CASSLARASDTEAFF. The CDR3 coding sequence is TGCGCCAGCAGCTTGGCCAGGGCCTCTGACACTGAAGCTTTCTTT.

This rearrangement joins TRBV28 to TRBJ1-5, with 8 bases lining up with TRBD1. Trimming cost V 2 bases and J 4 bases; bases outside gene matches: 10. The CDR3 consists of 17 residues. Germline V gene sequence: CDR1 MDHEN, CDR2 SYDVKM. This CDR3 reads CASSLAQARDRNQPQHF. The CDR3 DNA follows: TGTGCCAGCAGTTTAGCCCAAGCCCGGGACAGGAATCAGCCCCAGCATTTT.

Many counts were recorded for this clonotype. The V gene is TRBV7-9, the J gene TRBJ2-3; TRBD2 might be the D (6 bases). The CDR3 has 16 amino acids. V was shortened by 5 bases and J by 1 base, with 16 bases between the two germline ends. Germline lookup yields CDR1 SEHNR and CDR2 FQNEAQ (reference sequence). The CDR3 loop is CASSPQEGRGTDTQYF. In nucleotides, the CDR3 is TGTGCCAGCAGCCCTCAGGAGGGCCGGGGCACAGATACGCAGTATTTT.

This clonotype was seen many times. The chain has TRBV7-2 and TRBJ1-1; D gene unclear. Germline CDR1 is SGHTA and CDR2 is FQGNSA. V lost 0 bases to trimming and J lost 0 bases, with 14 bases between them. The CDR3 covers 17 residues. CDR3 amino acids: CASSLARLRWMNTEAFF. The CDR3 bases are TGTGCCAGCAGCTTAGCGCGGCTGCGGTGGATGAACACTGAAGCTTTCTTT.

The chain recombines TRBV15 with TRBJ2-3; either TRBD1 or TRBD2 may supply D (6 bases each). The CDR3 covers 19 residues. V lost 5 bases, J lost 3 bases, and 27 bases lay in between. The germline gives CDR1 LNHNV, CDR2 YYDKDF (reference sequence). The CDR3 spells CATSPWFGGLIDGTDTQYF. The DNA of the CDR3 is TGTGCCACCAGCCCTTGGTTTGGGGGGCTTATTGATGGGACAGATACGCAGTATTTT.

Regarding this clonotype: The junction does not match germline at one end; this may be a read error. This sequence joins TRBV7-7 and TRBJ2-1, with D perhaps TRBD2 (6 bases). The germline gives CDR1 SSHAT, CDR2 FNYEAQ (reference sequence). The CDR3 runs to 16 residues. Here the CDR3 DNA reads TGTGCTAGCAGCTTAGGAACGGGACTGACCTACAATGAGCAGTTCTTC. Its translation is CASSLGTGLTYNEQFF.

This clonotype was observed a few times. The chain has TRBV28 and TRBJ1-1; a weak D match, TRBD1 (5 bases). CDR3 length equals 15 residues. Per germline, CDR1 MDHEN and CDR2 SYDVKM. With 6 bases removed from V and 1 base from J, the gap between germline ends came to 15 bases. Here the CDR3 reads CASRGGVTRNTEAFF. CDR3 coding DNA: TGTGCCAGCAGGGGGGGAGTAACCAGGAACACTGAAGCTTTCTTT.

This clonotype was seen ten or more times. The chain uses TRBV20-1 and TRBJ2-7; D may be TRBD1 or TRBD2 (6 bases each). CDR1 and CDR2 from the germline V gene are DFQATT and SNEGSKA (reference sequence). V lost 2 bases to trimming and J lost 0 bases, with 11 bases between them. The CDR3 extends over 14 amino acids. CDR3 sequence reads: CSARKGGSSYEQYF. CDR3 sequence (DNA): TGCAGTGCTAGAAAGGGGGGCAGCTCCTACGAGCAGTACTTC.

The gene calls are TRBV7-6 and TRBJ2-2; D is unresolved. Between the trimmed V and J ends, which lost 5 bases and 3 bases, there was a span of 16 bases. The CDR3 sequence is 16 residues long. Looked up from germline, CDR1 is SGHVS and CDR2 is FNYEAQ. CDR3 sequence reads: CASSLIAVPYTGELFF. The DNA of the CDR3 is TGTGCCAGCAGCCTCATCGCGGTACCCTACACCGGGGAGCTGTTTTTT.

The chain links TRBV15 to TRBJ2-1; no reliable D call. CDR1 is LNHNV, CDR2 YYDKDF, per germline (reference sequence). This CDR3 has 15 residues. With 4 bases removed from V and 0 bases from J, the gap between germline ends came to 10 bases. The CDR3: CATSISGSSYNEQFF. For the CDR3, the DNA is TGTGCCACCAGCATATCAGGCAGCTCCTACAATGAGCAGTTCTTC.

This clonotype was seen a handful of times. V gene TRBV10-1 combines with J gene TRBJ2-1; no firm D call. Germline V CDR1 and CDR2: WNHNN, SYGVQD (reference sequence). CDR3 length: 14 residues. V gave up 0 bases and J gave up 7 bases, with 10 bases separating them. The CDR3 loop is CASSESIEKNEQFF. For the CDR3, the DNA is TGCGCCAGCAGTGAGTCGATAGAAAAAAATGAGCAGTTCTTC.

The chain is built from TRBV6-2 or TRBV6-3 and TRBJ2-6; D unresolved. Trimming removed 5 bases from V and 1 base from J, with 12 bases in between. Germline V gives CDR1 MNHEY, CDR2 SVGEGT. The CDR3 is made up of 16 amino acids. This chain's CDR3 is CASSVPGVSGANVLTF. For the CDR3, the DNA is TGTGCCAGCAGTGTACCGGGTGTGTCTGGGGCCAACGTCCTGACTTTC.

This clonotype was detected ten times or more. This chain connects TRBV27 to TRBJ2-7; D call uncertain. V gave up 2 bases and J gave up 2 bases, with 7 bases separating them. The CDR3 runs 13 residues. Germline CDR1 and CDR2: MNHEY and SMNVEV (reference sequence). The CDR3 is CASSLGVTYEQYF. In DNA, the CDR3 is TGTGCCAGCAGTTTAGGGGTTACCTACGAGCAGTACTTC.

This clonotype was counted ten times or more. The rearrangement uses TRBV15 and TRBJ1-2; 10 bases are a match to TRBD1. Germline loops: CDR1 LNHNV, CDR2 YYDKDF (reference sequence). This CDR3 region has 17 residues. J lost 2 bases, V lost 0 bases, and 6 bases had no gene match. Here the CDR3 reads CATSRDFGTGANYGYTF. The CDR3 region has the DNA TGTGCCACCAGCAGAGATTTCGGGACAGGGGCAAACTATGGCTACACCTTC.

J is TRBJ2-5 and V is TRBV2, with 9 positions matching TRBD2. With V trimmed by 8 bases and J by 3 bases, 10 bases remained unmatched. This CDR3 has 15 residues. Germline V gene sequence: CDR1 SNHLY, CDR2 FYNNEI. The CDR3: CASEKLAGNEETQYF. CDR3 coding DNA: TGTGCCAGCGAGAAGCTAGCGGGAAACGAAGAGACCCAGTACTTC.